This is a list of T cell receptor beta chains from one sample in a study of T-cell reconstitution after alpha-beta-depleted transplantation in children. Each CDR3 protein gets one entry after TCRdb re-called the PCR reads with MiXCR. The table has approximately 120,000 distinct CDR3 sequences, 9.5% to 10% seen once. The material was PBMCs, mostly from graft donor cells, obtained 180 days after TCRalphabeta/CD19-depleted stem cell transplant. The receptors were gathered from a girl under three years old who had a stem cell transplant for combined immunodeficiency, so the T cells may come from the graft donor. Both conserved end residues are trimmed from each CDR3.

ASSLGGNHYNSPLH,TRBJ1-6,TRBV5-1
SVVVSADTQY,TRBJ2-3,TRBV29-1
SALRQGANHEQY,TRBJ2-7,TRBV20-1
ASARRLFQETQY,TRBJ2-5,TRBV6-2/TRBV6-3
ATSRDLVNTIY,TRBJ1-3,TRBV15
ASSLVASYNEQF,TRBJ2-1,TRBV27
ASSLSAQETQY,TRBJ2-5,TRBV7-9
SSSGGTGELF,TRBJ2-2,TRBV20-1
AISESTRMNTEAF,TRBJ1-1,TRBV10-3
ASSVEPGQLLNTEAF,TRBJ1-1,TRBV9
ASSSPGGVSYEQY,TRBJ2-7,TRBV6-5
ASSLVTAGELF,TRBJ2-2,TRBV5-1
ASSLGLASTDTQY,TRBJ2-3,TRBV7-2
ASSFNPYLNYGYT,TRBJ1-2,TRBV5-1
SAGGGFTDTQY,TRBJ2-3,TRBV20-1
ASSLVVDWAQY,TRBJ2-5,TRBV7-2
ASSQEDRLAGADEQF,TRBJ2-1,TRBV4-3
ASSTDPQGWTNEKLF,TRBJ1-4,TRBV12-3/TRBV12-4
ASRQGNTGELF,TRBJ2-2,TRBV12-3/TRBV12-4
ASSWDGVSQETQY,TRBJ2-5,TRBV5-1
SVEDPGTYEQY,TRBJ2-7,TRBV29-1